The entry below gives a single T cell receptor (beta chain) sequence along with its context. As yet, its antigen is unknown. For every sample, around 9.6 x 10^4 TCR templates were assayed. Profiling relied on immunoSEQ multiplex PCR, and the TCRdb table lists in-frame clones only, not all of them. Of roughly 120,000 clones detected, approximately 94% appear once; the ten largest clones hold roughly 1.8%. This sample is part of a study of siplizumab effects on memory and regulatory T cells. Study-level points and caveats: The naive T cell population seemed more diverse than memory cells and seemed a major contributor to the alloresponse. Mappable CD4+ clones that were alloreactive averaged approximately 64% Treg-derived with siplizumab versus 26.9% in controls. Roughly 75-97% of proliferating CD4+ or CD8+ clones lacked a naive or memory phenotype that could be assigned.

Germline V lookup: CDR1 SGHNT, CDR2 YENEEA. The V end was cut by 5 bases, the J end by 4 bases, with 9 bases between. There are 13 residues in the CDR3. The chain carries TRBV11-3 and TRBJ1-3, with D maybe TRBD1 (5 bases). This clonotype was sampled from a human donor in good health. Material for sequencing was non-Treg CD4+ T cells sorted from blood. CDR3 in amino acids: CASSPQGGNTIYF. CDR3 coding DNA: TGTGCCAGCAGCCCTCAGGGAGGAAACACCATATATTTT.